These T cell receptor beta chains were read from a single sample in a study of T cells in Graves' hyperthyroidism and ophthalmopathy. TCRdb independently ran MiXCR on the multiplex PCR reads; one entry per CDR3 protein. The table has approximately 490,000 distinct CDR3 sequences, under 25% seen once. The specimen sequenced was blood. The receptors were sampled from a woman in her seventies with Graves' ophthalmopathy. Each CDR3 is given with its conserved first and last residue. D genes are given only for firm matches. Expanded clones get a size class; other rows say once, few or many, or leave the size out.

len: 14; abundance: few; d_gene: -; v_gene: TRBV5-1; j_gene: TRBJ2-1; CDR3aa: CASSAIRGRGEQFF; CDR3nt: TGCGCCAGCAGCGCGATTCGAGGGAGAGGTGAGCAGTTCTTC
len: 14; abundance: -; d_gene: -; v_gene: TRBV27; j_gene: TRBJ2-5; CDR3aa: CASSLNRAQEAQYF; CDR3nt: TGTGCCAGCAGTTTGAACAGGGCACAAGAGGCCCAGTACTTC
len: 10; abundance: -; d_gene: -; v_gene: TRBV20-1; j_gene: TRBJ2-7; CDR3aa: CSARAIGQYF; CDR3nt: TGCAGTGCTAGAGCAATTGGGCAGTACTTC
len: 14; abundance: few; d_gene: -; v_gene: TRBV28; j_gene: TRBJ2-2; CDR3aa: CASSLFAVPGELFF; CDR3nt: TGTGCCAGCAGTTTATTCGCGGTCCCCGGGGAGCTGTTTTTT
len: 18; abundance: few; d_gene: TRBD2; v_gene: TRBV7-3; j_gene: TRBJ2-3; CDR3aa: CASSLTPGTSGSTDTQYF; CDR3nt: TGTGCCAGCAGCTTAACCCCCGGGACTAGCGGCAGCACAGATACGCAGTATTTT
len: 16; abundance: once; d_gene: -; v_gene: TRBV12-3/TRBV12-4; j_gene: TRBJ2-1; CDR3aa: CASSQEEAIPYNEQFF; CDR3nt: TGTGCCAGCAGCCAAGAAGAAGCGATCCCCTACAATGAGCAGTTCTTC
len: 13; abundance: -; d_gene: -; v_gene: TRBV15; j_gene: TRBJ1-2; CDR3aa: CATSLGGSYGYTF; CDR3nt: TGTGCCACCAGCTTGGGTGGGAGCTATGGCTACACCTTC
len: 15; abundance: few; d_gene: TRBD1; v_gene: TRBV14; j_gene: TRBJ1-4; CDR3aa: CASSLTGGVLEKLFF; CDR3nt: TGTGCCAGCAGCCTCACAGGGGGCGTTTTGGAAAAACTGTTTTTT
len: 14; abundance: -; d_gene: -; v_gene: TRBV19; j_gene: TRBJ2-2; CDR3aa: CASSIASGTGELFF; CDR3nt: TGTGCCAGTAGTATAGCATCAGGGACCGGGGAGCTGTTTTTT
len: 13; abundance: few; d_gene: TRBD1; v_gene: TRBV30; j_gene: TRBJ1-1; CDR3aa: CAWSSDRGTEAFF; CDR3nt: TGTGCCTGGAGCTCCGACAGGGGTACTGAAGCTTTCTTT
len: 14; abundance: few; d_gene: -; v_gene: TRBV10-3; j_gene: TRBJ2-7; CDR3aa: CAISASGTGYEQYF; CDR3nt: TGTGCCATCAGTGCTTCCGGGACTGGCTACGAGCAGTACTTC
len: 13; abundance: -; d_gene: TRBD1; v_gene: TRBV3-1; j_gene: TRBJ1-1; CDR3aa: CASQGGQGSEAFF; CDR3nt: TGTGCCAGTCAGGGGGGGCAGGGGTCTGAAGCTTTCTTT